In this sample, the clone carrying this TCR beta chain turned up a few times. Its antigen is not identified. These data are taken from a study of beta chain features in type 1 diabetes. Per the germline V gene, CDR1 is MGHDK and CDR2 is SYGVNS. With 11 bases clipped from V and 0 bases from J, the junction kept 9 bases outside the gene matches. The CDR3 covers 15 residues. Overall study results and limits: Across patients, naive, central memory and Treg TCRB repertoires exhibited apparently greater similarity than was observed across healthy donors. The VDJ junctions of type 1 diabetes patients carried fewer insertions and more deletions. Shortening that was moderate but significant affected the TCRB CDR3s of Type 1 diabetes patients in all four CD4+ subsets.

The whole isolated RNA underwent reverse transcription, so sequencing captured expressed TCRB transcripts. Method: immunoSEQ multiplex PCR; TCRdb's copy keeps in-frame clones and lacks some. The table includes around 260,000 clones, 20% to 25% detected once. Every single donor gave one heparinised blood draw, and these averaged roughly 120 mL. In all sorted populations, purity surpassed 95%. The sequence was collected from a woman aged 25 to 45 with type 1 diabetes. V gene TRBV25-1 combines with J gene TRBJ2-1, with 8 bases matching TRBD2. What was sequenced was naive CD4+ T cells from blood. CDR3 DNA sequence: TGTGCCCCCGATGACGGGGGGGGCTCCTACAATGAGCAGTTCTTC. It translates to CAPDDGGGSYNEQFF.